This entry lists 9 T cell receptor beta chains sequenced from one sample in a study of metastatic and nonmetastatic thyroid tumors (dated by TCRdb to about 2020). Libraries were constructed by PCR. Sequenced on an Illumina HiSeq 4000. TCRdb itself trimmed the public reads at Q25 with fastp, ran MiXCR and retained productive beta chains. The sample contains just over 7,500 clones, 27% of them found a single time. 18% of the sample comes from the top ten. No treatment had been received by any patient before thyroid surgery. The specimen was adjacent normal tissue. The source is a female donor with papillary thyroid cancer or a benign thyroid nodule (not recorded which). Some clones in this sample may be carry-over from other donors' samples.

The rearrangement links TRBV6-5 to TRBJ1-4; D not certain. Per the germline V gene, CDR1 is MNHEY and CDR2 is SVGAGI. This CDR3 has 15 amino acids. Trimming removed 0 bases from V and 0 bases from J, with 5 bases in between. CDR3 sequence reads: CASSYSGTTNEKLFF. DNA of the CDR3: TGTGCCAGCAGTTACTCGGGAACAACTAATGAAAAACTGTTTTTT.

J is TRBJ2-7 and V is TRBV20-1, with D perhaps TRBD2 (5 bases). Trimming removed 3 bases from V and 3 bases from J, with 6 bases in between. This CDR3 is 11 amino acids long. CDR1 DFQATT and CDR2 SNEGSKA come from the germline V gene (reference sequence). CDR3 DNA: TGCAGTGCTAGGGGAGTCTACGAGCAGTACTTC. The encoded protein is CSARGVYEQYF.

There are many counts of this clone. Other nucleotide sequences in the sample specify the same CDR3. This rearrangement joins TRBV7-9 to TRBJ1-1; TRBD1 is a possible D gene (6 bases). From germline, CDR1 is SEHNR and CDR2 FQNEAQ (reference sequence). With 6 bases removed from V and 5 bases from J, the gap between germline ends came to 19 bases. This CDR3 region has 15 residues. The CDR3 bases are TGTGCCAGCAGTCGACAACAGGGAGGTGGGACTGAAGCTTTCTTT. It yields the protein CASSRQQGGGTEAFF. The full variable domain, its missing parts supplied by reference TRBV7-9 and TRBJ1-1, is DTGVSQNPRHKITKRGQNVTFRCDPISEHNRLYWYRQTLGQGPEFLTYFQNEAQLEKSRLLSDRFSAERPKGSFSTLEIQRTEQGDSAMYLCASSRQQGGGTEAFFGQGTRLTVV.

The V call is TRBV20-1, the J call TRBJ2-3, with no clear D. The CDR3 has 12 amino acids. V lost 5 bases, J lost 2 bases, and 8 bases lay in between. From germline, CDR1 is DFQATT and CDR2 SNEGSKA (reference sequence). Here the CDR3 reads CSAVEITDTQYF. CDR3 nucleotides: TGCAGTGCTGTGGAAATCACAGATACGCAGTATTTT.

About this clone itself: Germline and junction disagree at one end, which may indicate a read error. This chain uses TRBV10-3 with TRBJ2-7, with D possibly matching TRBD2 (5 bases). This CDR3 comprises 12 residues. The germline V gene encodes CDR1 ENHRY and CDR2 SYGVKD. The CDR3 region has the DNA TGTGCCGTCTCGGACTCCTCCTACGATCAGTACTTC. This codes for CAVSDSSYDQYF.

The gene calls are TRBV19 and TRBJ1-2; weak D call: TRBD1 (6 bases). CDR1 is LNHDA, CDR2 SQIVND, per germline (reference sequence). The CDR3 extends over 14 amino acids. Trimming took 7 bases from V and 3 from J, leaving 15 bases between them. The CDR3 loop is CASIGTGKDYGYTF. CDR3 coding DNA: TGTGCCAGTATTGGTACAGGGAAGGACTATGGCTACACCTTC.

This chain's CDR3 is CASRGTGGYEQYF. The CDR3 bases are TGTGCCAGCCGAGGGACAGGGGGCTACGAGCAGTACTTC. The chain recombines TRBV6-1 with TRBJ2-7, with TRBD1 matching over 11 bases. The germline gives CDR1 MNHNS, CDR2 SASEGT. Germline trimming cut 8 bases from V and 3 bases from J; bases unmatched to any gene: 3. The CDR3 totals 13 residues.

The V gene is TRBV28, the J gene TRBJ2-5; a possible D gene is TRBD2 (5 bases). This CDR3 contains 14 residues. The germline CDR1 and CDR2 sequences are MDHEN and SYDVKM. In DNA, the CDR3 is TGTGCGAGCCGAGGGCGAGGCCGCCAAGAGACCCAGTACTTC. Protein product: CASRGRGRQETQYF.

This clone is medium-sized (0.01 to 0.1%). The chain joins TRBV20-1 to TRBJ2-2, with D perhaps TRBD2 (6 bases). This CDR3 is 15 amino acids long. V was pared by 3 bases and J by 2 bases, with 13 bases between. Germline CDR1 and CDR2: DFQATT and SNEGSKA (reference sequence). CDR3 amino acids: CSARRLGINTGELFF. As DNA, the CDR3 is TGCAGTGCTAGGCGACTAGGGATTAACACCGGGGAGCTGTTTTTT.